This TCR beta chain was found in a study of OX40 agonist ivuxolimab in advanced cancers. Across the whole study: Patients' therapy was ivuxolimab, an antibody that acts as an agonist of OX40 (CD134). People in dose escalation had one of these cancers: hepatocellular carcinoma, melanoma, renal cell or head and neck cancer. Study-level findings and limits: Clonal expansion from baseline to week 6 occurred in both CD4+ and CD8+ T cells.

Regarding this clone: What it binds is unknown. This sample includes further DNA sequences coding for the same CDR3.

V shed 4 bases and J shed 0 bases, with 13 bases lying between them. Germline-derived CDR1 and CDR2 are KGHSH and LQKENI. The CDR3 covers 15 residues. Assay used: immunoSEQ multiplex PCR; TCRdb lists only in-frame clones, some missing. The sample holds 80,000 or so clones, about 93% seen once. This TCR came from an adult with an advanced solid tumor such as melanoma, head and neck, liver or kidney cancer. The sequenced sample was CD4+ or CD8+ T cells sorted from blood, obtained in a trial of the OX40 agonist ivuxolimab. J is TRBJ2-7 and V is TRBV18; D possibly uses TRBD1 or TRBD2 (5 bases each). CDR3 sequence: CASSQGTSSSYEQYF. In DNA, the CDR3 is TGTGCCAGCTCACAGGGGACCTCCAGCTCCTACGAGCAGTACTTC. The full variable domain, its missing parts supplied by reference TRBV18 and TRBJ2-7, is NAGVMQNPRHLVRRRGQEARLRCSPMKGHSHVYWYRQLPEEGLKFMVYLQKENIIDESGMPKERFSAEFPKEGPSILRIQQVVRGDSAAYFCASSQGTSSSYEQYFGPGTRLTVT.